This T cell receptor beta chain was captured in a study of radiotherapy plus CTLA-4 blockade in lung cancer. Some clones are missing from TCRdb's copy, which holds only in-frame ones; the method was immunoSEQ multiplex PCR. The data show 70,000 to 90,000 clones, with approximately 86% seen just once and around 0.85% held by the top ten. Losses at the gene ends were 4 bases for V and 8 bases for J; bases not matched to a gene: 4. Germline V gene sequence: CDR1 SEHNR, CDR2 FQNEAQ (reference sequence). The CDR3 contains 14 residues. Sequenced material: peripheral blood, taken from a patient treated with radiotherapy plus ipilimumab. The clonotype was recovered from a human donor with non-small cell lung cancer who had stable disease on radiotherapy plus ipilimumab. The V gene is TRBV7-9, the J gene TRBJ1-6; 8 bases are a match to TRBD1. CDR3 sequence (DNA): TGTGCCAGCAGCTCCGGGACAGGACATTCACCCCTCCACTTT. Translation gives CASSSGTGHSPLHF.